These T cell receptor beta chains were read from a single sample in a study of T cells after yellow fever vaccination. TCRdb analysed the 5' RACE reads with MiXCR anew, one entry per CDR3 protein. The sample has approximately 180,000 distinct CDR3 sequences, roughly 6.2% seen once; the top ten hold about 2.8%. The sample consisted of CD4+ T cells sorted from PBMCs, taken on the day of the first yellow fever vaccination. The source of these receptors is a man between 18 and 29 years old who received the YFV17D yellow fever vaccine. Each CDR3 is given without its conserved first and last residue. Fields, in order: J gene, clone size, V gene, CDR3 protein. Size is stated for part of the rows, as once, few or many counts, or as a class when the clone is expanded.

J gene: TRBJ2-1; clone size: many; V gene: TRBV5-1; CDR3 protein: ASSPVGLEQF
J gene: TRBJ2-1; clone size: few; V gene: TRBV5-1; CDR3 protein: ASSPIDSSYNEQF
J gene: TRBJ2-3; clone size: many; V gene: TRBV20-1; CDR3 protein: SARLRGQGNTQY
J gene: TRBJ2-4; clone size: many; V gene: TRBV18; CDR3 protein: ASSRGIGTQNIQY
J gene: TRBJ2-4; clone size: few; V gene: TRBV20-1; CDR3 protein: SAKELAKNIQY
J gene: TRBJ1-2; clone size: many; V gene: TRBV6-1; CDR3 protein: ASRDWGTGTNYGYT
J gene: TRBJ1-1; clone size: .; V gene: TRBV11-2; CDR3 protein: ASREQGFTEAF
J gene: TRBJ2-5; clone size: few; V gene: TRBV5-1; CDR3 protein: ASSRDPGETQY
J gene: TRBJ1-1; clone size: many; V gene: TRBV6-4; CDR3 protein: ASRTQDRQGNTEAF
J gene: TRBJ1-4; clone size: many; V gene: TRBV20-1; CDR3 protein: SARGGEKLF
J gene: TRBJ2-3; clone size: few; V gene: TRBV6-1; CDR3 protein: ASSEAGDRADTQY
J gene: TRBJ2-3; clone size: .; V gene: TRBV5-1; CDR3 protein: ASSYGRQGADTQY
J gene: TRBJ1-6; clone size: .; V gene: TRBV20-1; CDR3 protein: SVRLSSYNSPLH
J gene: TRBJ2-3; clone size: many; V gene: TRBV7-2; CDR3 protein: ASSVAPTREATQY
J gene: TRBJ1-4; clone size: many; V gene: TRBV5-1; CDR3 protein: ASSGGQVPEKLF
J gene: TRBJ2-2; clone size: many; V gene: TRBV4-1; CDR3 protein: ASSLLAGTNTGELF
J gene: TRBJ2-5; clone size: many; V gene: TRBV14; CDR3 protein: ASSQRQKETQY
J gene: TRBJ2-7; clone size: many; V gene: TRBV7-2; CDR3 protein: ASSSPTSGGSYEQY
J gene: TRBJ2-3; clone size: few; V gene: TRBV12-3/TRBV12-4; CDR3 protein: ASSFLRGGAADTQY
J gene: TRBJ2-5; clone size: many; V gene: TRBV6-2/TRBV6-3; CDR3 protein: ASSSRNRETQY
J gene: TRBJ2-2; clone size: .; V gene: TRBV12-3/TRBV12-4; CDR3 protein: ASSRITGTGELF
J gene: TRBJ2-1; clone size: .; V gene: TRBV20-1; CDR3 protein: SAREGIYNEQF
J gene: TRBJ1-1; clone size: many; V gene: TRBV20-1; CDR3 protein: SAPSLAEAF
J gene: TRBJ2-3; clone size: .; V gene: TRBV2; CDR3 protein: ASSGGSGVTDTQY